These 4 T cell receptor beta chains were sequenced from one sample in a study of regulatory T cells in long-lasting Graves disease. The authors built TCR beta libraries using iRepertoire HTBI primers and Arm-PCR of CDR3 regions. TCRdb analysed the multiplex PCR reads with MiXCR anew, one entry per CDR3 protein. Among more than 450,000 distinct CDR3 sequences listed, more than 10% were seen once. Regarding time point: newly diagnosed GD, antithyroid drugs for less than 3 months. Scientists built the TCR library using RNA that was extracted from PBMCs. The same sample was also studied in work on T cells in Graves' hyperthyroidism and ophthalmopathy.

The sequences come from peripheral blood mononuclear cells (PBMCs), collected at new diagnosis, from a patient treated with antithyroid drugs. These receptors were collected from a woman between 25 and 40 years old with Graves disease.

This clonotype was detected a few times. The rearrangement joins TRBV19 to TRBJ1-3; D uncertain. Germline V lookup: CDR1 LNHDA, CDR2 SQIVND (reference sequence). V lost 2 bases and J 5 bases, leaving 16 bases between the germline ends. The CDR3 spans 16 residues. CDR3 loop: CASSIKWRIDRNTIYF. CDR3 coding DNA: TGTGCCAGTAGTATAAAGTGGCGGATAGATCGAAACACCATATATTTT.

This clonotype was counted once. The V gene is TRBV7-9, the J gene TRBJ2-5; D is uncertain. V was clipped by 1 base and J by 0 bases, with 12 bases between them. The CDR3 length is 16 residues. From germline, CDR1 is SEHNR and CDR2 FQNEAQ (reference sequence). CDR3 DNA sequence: TGTGCCAGCAGCTTAGGTGGACCCCGGGACCAAGAGACCCAGTACTTC. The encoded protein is CASSLGGPRDQETQYF. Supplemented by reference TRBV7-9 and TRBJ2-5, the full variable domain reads DTGVSQNPRHKITKRGQNVTFRCDPISEHNRLYWYRQTLGQGPEFLTYFQNEAQLEKSRLLSDRFSAERPKGSFSTLEIQRTEQGDSAMYLCASSLGGPRDQETQYFGPGTRLLVL.

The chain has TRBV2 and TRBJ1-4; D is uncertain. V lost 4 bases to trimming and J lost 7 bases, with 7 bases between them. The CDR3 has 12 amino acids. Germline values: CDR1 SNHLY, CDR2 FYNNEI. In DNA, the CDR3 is TGTGCCAGCAGTGCGGGGATTGAAAAACTGTTTTTT. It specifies CASSAGIEKLFF. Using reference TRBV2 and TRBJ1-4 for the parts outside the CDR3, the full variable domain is EPEVTQTPSHQVTQMGQEVILRCVPISNHLYFYWYRQILGQKVEFLVSFYNNEISEKSEIFDDQFSVERPDGSNFTLKIRSTKLEDSAMYFCASSAGIEKLFFGSGTQLSVL.

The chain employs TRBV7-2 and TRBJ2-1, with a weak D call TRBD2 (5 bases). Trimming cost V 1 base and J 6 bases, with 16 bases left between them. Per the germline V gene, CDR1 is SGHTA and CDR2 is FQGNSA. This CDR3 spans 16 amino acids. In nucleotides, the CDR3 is TGTGCCAGCAGCTTAGTGGAGACTACGCGATTCAATGAGCAGTTCTTC. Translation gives CASSLVETTRFNEQFF.